This entry lists 8 T cell receptor beta chains sequenced from one sample in a study of cytomegalovirus exposure and HLA in healthy donors. Primers for the PCR totalled 60 Vbeta and 13 Jbeta. Libraries were prepared by immunoSEQ multiplex PCR; TCRdb keeps only in-frame clonotypes and omits some of them. In the table there are approximately 140,000 clones, about 78% of which are singletons. Sequenced input: PBMCs. The receptors shown here come from a male donor in good health and CMV-seronegative.

V and J are TRBV29-1 and TRBJ2-1; D gene uncertain. The CDR3 length is 10 residues. Trimming removed 6 bases at V and 8 bases at J, with 8 bases between. CDR1 and CDR2 from the germline V gene are SQVTM and ANQGSEA. The CDR3 region is CSVLSDEQFF. In DNA, the CDR3 is TGCAGCGTCCTAAGCGATGAGCAGTTCTTC.

The CDR3 here is CASSLRQGVDEKLFF. CDR3 nucleotides: TGTGCCAGCAGCTTGAGACAGGGGGTAGATGAAAAACTGTTTTTT. V usage is TRBV5-4 and J usage is TRBJ1-4; 9 bases align to TRBD1. The germline CDR1 and CDR2 sequences are SGHNT and YYREEE (reference sequence). The CDR3 length is 15 residues. Losses at the gene ends were 1 base for V and 6 bases for J; bases not matched to a gene: 4. The entire variable domain, with the rest obtained from reference TRBV5-4 and TRBJ1-4, is as follows: ETGVTQSPTHLIKTRGQQVTLRCSSQSGHNTVSWYQQALGQGPQFIFQYYREEENGRGNFPPRFSGLQFPNYSSELNVNALELDDSALYLCASSLRQGVDEKLFFGSGTQLSVL.

The V call is TRBV4-2, the J call TRBJ2-1; the D gene is possibly TRBD2 (6 bases). V was pared by 0 bases and J by 7 bases, with 13 bases between. Germline V gene data show CDR1 as LGHNA and CDR2 as YNFKEQ. The CDR3 is 15 residues long. For the CDR3, the DNA is TGTGCCAGCAGCCAAGATTACGGGAGCGGGAATGAGCAGTTCTTC. Its protein product is CASSQDYGSGNEQFF.

The chain has TRBV7-9 and TRBJ2-7; 7 positions agree with TRBD1. The CDR3 consists of 14 residues. Germline values: CDR1 SEHNR, CDR2 FQNEAQ (reference sequence). The V segment lost 4 bases and the J segment 5 bases; nucleotides outside the gene matches: 8. In nucleotides, the CDR3 is TGTGCCAGCAGCTCGAGACAGGGCGTGAACGAGCAGTACTTC. Its protein is CASSSRQGVNEQYF.

The V call is TRBV5-4, the J call TRBJ1-4; D is possibly TRBD1 (5 bases). The CDR3 is 13 amino acids. Germline V gene data show CDR1 as SGHNT and CDR2 as YYREEE (reference sequence). V lost 6 bases to trimming and J lost 2 bases, with 8 bases between them. The CDR3 is CASTKGTNEKLFF. The CDR3 bases are TGTGCCAGCACCAAGGGGACTAATGAAAAACTGTTTTTT.

The chain combines TRBV5-1 with TRBJ1-5; 7 nucleotides match TRBD1. J lost 7 bases, V lost 0 bases, and 4 bases had no gene match. Germline V lookup: CDR1 SGHRS, CDR2 YFSETQ. The CDR3 has 14 residues. The CDR3 loop reads CASSLVQGGQPQHF. In nucleotides, the CDR3 is TGCGCCAGCAGCTTGGTGCAGGGGGGACAGCCCCAGCATTTT.

The sample holds a few counts of this clone. This rearrangement joins TRBV30 to TRBJ1-2; D possibly corresponds to TRBD1 (6 bases). CDR1 is GTSNPN, CDR2 SVGIG, per germline (reference sequence). V gave up 0 bases and J gave up 4 bases, with 18 bases separating them. The CDR3 covers 16 residues. The CDR3 is CAWSVLRTVSSYGYTF. The CDR3 DNA reads as TGTGCCTGGAGTGTACTAAGGACAGTCTCTTCCTATGGCTACACCTTC.

The genes are TRBV9 and TRBJ2-1; 14 bases agree with TRBD2. This CDR3 contains 19 residues. V lost 0 bases and J lost 0; bases outside the gene matches: 5. The germline CDR1 and CDR2 sequences are SGDLS and YYNGEE. CDR3 sequence reads: CASSVGLGTSGSSYNEQFF. In DNA, the CDR3 is TGTGCCAGCAGCGTAGGGCTTGGGACTAGCGGGAGCTCCTACAATGAGCAGTTCTTC. The full variable domain, completed using reference TRBV9 and TRBJ2-1, is DSGVTQTPKHLITATGQRVTLRCSPRSGDLSVYWYQQSLDQGLQFLIQYYNGEERAKGNILERFSAQQFPDLHSELNLSSLELGDSALYFCASSVGLGTSGSSYNEQFFGPGTRLTVL.